Sequencing of this T cell receptor beta chain was carried out in a study of cytomegalovirus exposure and HLA in healthy donors. With V trimmed by 5 bases and J by 4 bases, 10 bases remained unmatched. CDR1 SGHTA and CDR2 FQGTGA come from the germline V gene. The CDR3 has 15 residues. Study outcomes and limitations: Researchers reportedly found TCR beta sequences accurately predicted most subjects' HLA-A and HLA-B alleles. In a later analysis, a missense DCLRE1C variant was linked to TCR beta V- and J-gene trimming. TCR sequences were mostly rare, though some public TCRs occurred in many donors. Solely CMV serostatus was available to characterize immune exposure.

The PCR made use of 60 Vbeta and 13 Jbeta primers. Assay: immunoSEQ multiplex PCR; the TCRdb copy retains only in-frame clones and omits some. The sample lists over 130,000 clones, approximately 84% occurring once. Comments on this clone: Antigen: not known.

The TCR originated in a man between 25 and 39 years old in good health and CMV-seropositive. The chain links TRBV7-3 to TRBJ1-1; 7 nucleotides align to TRBD1. Sequencing was performed on PBMCs. In DNA form, the CDR3 reads TGTGCCAGCAGCCCGACAGGGCGTAAAGGCACTGAAGCTTTCTTT. Translation gives CASSPTGRKGTEAFF.